The next 30 T cell receptor beta chains were all read from a single sample in a study of blood T cell repertoires in COVID-19. Profiling relied on immunoSEQ multiplex PCR, and the TCRdb table lists in-frame clones only, not all of them. The sample lists approximately 300,000 clones, roughly 88% seen once, with 0.87% in the top ten. Sequences were obtained from peripheral blood. These receptors all come from a human donor with COVID-19, enrolled during active disease. The donor label of this sample is uncertain.

This clone was found a few times. V gene TRBV6-6 combines with J gene TRBJ1-1, with D unclear. This CDR3 region has 15 residues. CDR1 is MNHNY and CDR2 is SVGAGI in the germline V gene (reference sequence). Trimming pared 0 bases from V and 1 base from J, leaving 9 bases between. In DNA form, the CDR3 reads TGTGCCAGCAGTTACTCCGGACTGTCGAACACTGAAGCTTTCTTT. Translating it yields CASSYSGLSNTEAFF.

The rearrangement uses TRBV5-4 and TRBJ2-7; D gene ambiguous. There are 16 residues in the CDR3. Trimming removed 2 bases at V and 0 bases at J, with 15 bases between. CDR1 and CDR2 (germline): SGHNT, YYREEE (reference sequence). DNA for the CDR3: TGTGCCAGCAGCTTCGGGTCACCGAGTGGCTCCTACGAGCAGTACTTC. It is translated as CASSFGSPSGSYEQYF.

The chain combines TRBV6-2 or TRBV6-3 with TRBJ2-7, with 10 bases that match TRBD1. This CDR3 has 14 residues. Germline CDR1 and CDR2: MNHEY and SVGEGT. Trimming took 4 bases from V and 1 from J; bases not matched to a gene: 1. The CDR3 DNA is TGTGCCAGCAGTTGGGACAGGGGATCCTACGAGCAGTACTTC. It specifies CASSWDRGSYEQYF.

V is TRBV19 and J is TRBJ1-2; 7 bases agree with TRBD1. V gave up 4 bases and J gave up 3 bases; unmatched junction bases: 5. Per germline, CDR1 LNHDA and CDR2 SQIVND (reference sequence). This CDR3 region has 14 residues. The CDR3 DNA reads as TGTGCCAGTAGTACAGCGACAGGGTACTATGGCTACACCTTC. It translates to CASSTATGYYGYTF.

This clone was seen a handful of times. The chain carries TRBV27 and TRBJ2-5; TRBD1 agrees at 9 bases. Losses at the gene ends were 7 bases for V and 5 bases for J; bases not matched to a gene: 14. Per germline, CDR1 MNHEY and CDR2 SMNVEV (reference sequence). The length of the CDR3 is 16 residues. CDR3 DNA sequence: TGTGCCAGCAACAAAGGATACAGGGGGCGAAGGGAGACCCAGTACTTC. Its translation: CASNKGYRGRRETQYF.

The chain couples TRBV19 to TRBJ1-5; D is unresolved. Deletions cut 1 base from V and 5 bases from J, with 12 bases between. CDR3 size: 15 residues. Looked up from germline, CDR1 is LNHDA and CDR2 is SQIVND (reference sequence). CDR3 protein: CASSIGPTEDQPQHF. In DNA, the CDR3 is TGTGCCAGTAGTATAGGACCTACCGAGGATCAGCCCCAGCATTTT.

The chain recombines TRBV7-2 with TRBJ2-7; 8 bases are a match to TRBD2. Germline lookup yields CDR1 SGHTA and CDR2 FQGNSA. CDR3 length equals 13 residues. V trimming: 5 bases; J trimming: 6 bases; junction bases outside the gene matches: 6. In nucleotides, the CDR3 is TGTGCCAGCAGCGCGCGGGAGGCCCGCGAGCAGTACTTC. This encodes CASSAREAREQYF.

The chain is built from TRBV5-1 and TRBJ1-2; D possibly corresponds to TRBD1 (5 bases). This CDR3 has 14 amino acids. Germline CDR1 SGHRS, CDR2 YFSETQ. V was trimmed by 0 bases and J by 3 bases, leaving 9 bases between them. The CDR3 nucleotides are TGCGCCAGCAGCTTGGTAATGACAGACTATGGCTACACCTTC. Translated, it gives CASSLVMTDYGYTF.

This chain joins TRBV10-3 and TRBJ2-1, with 9 positions matching TRBD1. J lost 3 bases, V lost 4 bases, and 4 bases had no gene match. The germline CDR1 and CDR2 sequences are ENHRY and SYGVKD. The CDR3 covers 15 residues. The CDR3 bases are TGTGCCATCAGTGGGGAGGACAGGGGCTACAATGAGCAGTTCTTC. Encoded protein: CAISGEDRGYNEQFF.

The CDR3 protein is CASSHRRQGQETQYF. The CDR3 nucleotides are TGTGCCAGCAGTCACCGCCGACAGGGCCAAGAGACCCAGTACTTC. The chain is built from TRBV6-2 or TRBV6-3 and TRBJ2-5; 7 bases agree with TRBD1. J lost 1 base, V lost 5 bases, and 7 bases had no gene match. The germline gives CDR1 MNHEY, CDR2 SVGEGT. The CDR3 covers 15 residues.

The V and J genes are TRBV27 and TRBJ1-1, with 9 bases lining up with TRBD1. With V trimmed by 6 bases and J by 0 bases, 8 bases remained unmatched. In germline, CDR1 is MNHEY, CDR2 SMNVEV (reference sequence). This CDR3 contains 16 residues. CDR3 residues: CASRRMGQGLNTEAFF. The CDR3 nucleotides read TGTGCCAGCAGAAGAATGGGACAGGGCTTGAACACTGAAGCTTTCTTT.

V is TRBV11-2 and J is TRBJ1-2; D gene unclear. The CDR3 covers 13 residues. V shed 1 base and J shed 2 bases, with 5 bases lying between them. Germline-derived CDR1 and CDR2 are SGHAT and FQNNGV. Written as DNA, the CDR3 is TGTGCCAGCAGCTTAGCCGTGAACTATGGCTACACCTTC. Protein: CASSLAVNYGYTF.

V gene TRBV6-5 combines with J gene TRBJ1-3; D remains unclear. This CDR3 contains 15 residues. Trimming cost V 0 bases and J 1 base, with 7 bases left between them. Germline-derived CDR1 and CDR2 are MNHEY and SVGAGI. DNA for the CDR3: TGTGCCAGCAGTTACTCGCAGGATTCTGGAAACACCATATATTTT. It is translated as CASSYSQDSGNTIYF.

This chain joins TRBV28 and TRBJ2-1, with D maybe TRBD2 (6 bases). Germline CDR1 reads MDHEN; CDR2 reads SYDVKM. V was pared by 5 bases and J by 8 bases, with 13 bases between. This CDR3 spans 13 amino acids. The CDR3 region is CASSRASVDEQFF. The CDR3 bases are TGTGCCAGCAGTAGGGCTAGCGTAGATGAGCAGTTCTTC.

The chain recombines TRBV9 with TRBJ1-2; perhaps TRBD1 as D (6 bases). This CDR3 spans 14 amino acids. CDR1 and CDR2 from the germline V gene are SGDLS and YYNGEE. V lost 4 bases to trimming and J lost 8 bases, with 18 bases between them. The CDR3 DNA follows: TGTGCCAGCAGCCGTAGTCAGCAGGGGTACGGCTACACCTTC. Protein: CASSRSQQGYGYTF.

The chain is built from TRBV10-3 and TRBJ2-3, with 12 bases matching TRBD2. The V gene's germline CDR1 is ENHRY and CDR2 SYGVKD. V shed 10 bases and J 1 base; nucleotides not matched to a gene: 12. The CDR3 consists of 17 residues. The DNA of the CDR3 is TGTGCCACCCTCCCACTAGCGGGAGGCCTTGGCACAGATACGCAGTATTTT. Translation: CATLPLAGGLGTDTQYF.

In this sample, this clone turned up a few times. V usage is TRBV2 and J usage is TRBJ1-3; the D gene is possibly TRBD1 (6 bases). Germline-derived CDR1 and CDR2 are SNHLY and FYNNEI. The length of the CDR3 is 14 residues. The V end was cut by 6 bases, the J end by 1 base, with 10 bases between. The CDR3 spells CASSVTGSGNTIYF. For the CDR3, the DNA is TGTGCCAGCAGCGTAACAGGGTCTGGAAACACCATATATTTT.

The gene calls are TRBV3-1 (or the pseudogene TRBV3-2) and TRBJ1-2; the D gene is possibly TRBD1 (5 bases). In germline, CDR1 is LGHDT, CDR2 YNNKEL (reference sequence). The CDR3 runs to 19 residues. Trimming stripped 4 bases from V and 2 bases from J, with 26 bases between. The CDR3 protein is CASSLYPPTATAVNYGYTF. The CDR3 DNA reads as TGTGCCAGCAGCCTGTACCCACCTACCGCGACAGCCGTCAACTATGGCTACACCTTC.

The V and J genes are TRBV7-9 and TRBJ1-1; unclear D gene. Trimming removed 6 bases from V and 5 bases from J, with 10 bases in between. The CDR3 covers 12 residues. Germline loops: CDR1 SEHNR, CDR2 FQNEAQ (reference sequence). The CDR3 spells CASRSIETEAFF. CDR3 DNA: TGTGCCAGCAGGTCGATTGAGACTGAAGCTTTCTTT.

CDR3 protein: CASGLGHPTEAFF. The DNA for the CDR3 is TGTGCTAGTGGTTTGGGACACCCCACTGAAGCTTTCTTT. The genes are TRBV12-5 and TRBJ1-1; D is undetermined. Trimming pared 1 base from V and 4 bases from J, leaving 7 bases between. The germline V gene has CDR1 LGHNT and CDR2 FRNRAP. The CDR3 consists of 13 residues.

The chain recombines TRBV5-4 with TRBJ2-1, with TRBD1 identical over 9 bases. Germline V lookup: CDR1 SGHNT, CDR2 YYREEE (reference sequence). This CDR3 region has 16 residues. Trimming took 4 bases from V and 0 from J; bases not matched to a gene: 5. This CDR3 is CASSRTGDSSYNEQFF. CDR3 in DNA: TGTGCCAGCAGCCGGACAGGGGACAGCTCCTACAATGAGCAGTTCTTC.

This clone was counted once. V gene TRBV19 combines with J gene TRBJ2-3, with D perhaps matching TRBD2 (5 bases). V lost 3 bases, J lost 0 bases, and 16 bases lay in between. Germline loops: CDR1 LNHDA, CDR2 SQIVND (reference sequence). This CDR3 has 17 residues. The CDR3, as DNA: TGTGCCAGTAGTATTTTCCTAACTAGTGCTAGCACAGATACGCAGTATTTT. Amino acid sequence: CASSIFLTSASTDTQYF.

The J gene is TRBJ1-6, the V gene TRBV7-2; D might be TRBD1 (6 bases). The CDR3 has 13 amino acids. Germline lookup yields CDR1 SGHTA and CDR2 FQGNSA. Trimming left V 3 bases short and J 9 bases short, with 9 bases between. The CDR3 DNA follows: TGTGCCAGCAGCTTGCAAGGGGGTTCACCCCTCCACTTT. Residues: CASSLQGGSPLHF.

This chain uses TRBV6-5 with TRBJ1-5; 8 bases are a match to TRBD1. CDR1 and CDR2 (germline): MNHEY, SVGAGI. Trimming removed 6 bases from V and 5 bases from J; junction bases left unmatched: 3. This CDR3 spans 13 amino acids. The CDR3 DNA sequence: TGTGCCAGCAGGCCACAGGGGGATCAGCCCCAGCATTTT. This encodes CASRPQGDQPQHF.

This clone turned up a few times. The rearrangement joins TRBV7-9 to TRBJ2-5; 8 nucleotides line up with TRBD1. V gave up 3 bases and J gave up 3 bases; unmatched junction bases: 3. The germline V gene has CDR1 SEHNR and CDR2 FQNEAQ (reference sequence). The CDR3 sequence is 14 residues long. The CDR3 region has the DNA TGTGCCAGCAGCTTTCTGGACAGGGAAGAGACCCAGTACTTC. Translated, it gives CASSFLDREETQYF.

The V and J genes are TRBV29-1 and TRBJ1-1, with D possibly matching TRBD1 (6 bases). Trimming took 0 bases from V and 4 from J, leaving 18 bases between them. The CDR3 extends over 16 amino acids. The germline gives CDR1 SQVTM, CDR2 ANQGSEA. The DNA of the CDR3 is TGCAGCGTTGAAGACCTTAAAACAGGGTCTAGCACTGAAGCTTTCTTT. Translation: CSVEDLKTGSSTEAFF.

The gene calls are TRBV30 and TRBJ2-5, with 10 bases matching TRBD1. This CDR3 is built from 14 residues. CDR1 is GTSNPN and CDR2 is SVGIG in the germline V gene (reference sequence). Losses at the gene ends were 3 bases for V and 2 bases for J; bases not matched to a gene: 3. The CDR3 DNA sequence: TGTGCCTGGAGCTGGGACAGGGGACAAGAGACCCAGTACTTC. Its translation: CAWSWDRGQETQYF.

The V gene is TRBV7-9, the J gene TRBJ1-3, with D unresolved. V lost 0 bases and J 9 bases, leaving 9 bases between the germline ends. The germline gives CDR1 SEHNR, CDR2 FQNEAQ (reference sequence). The CDR3 is 13 residues long. CDR3 sequence: CASSLAPRGTIYF. The CDR3 coding sequence is TGTGCCAGCAGCTTAGCTCCTCGGGGCACCATATATTTT.

The rearrangement links TRBV9 to TRBJ2-1; tentatively, D is TRBD2 (5 bases). Trimming cost V 0 bases and J 0 bases, with 10 bases left between them. Germline V gene data show CDR1 as SGDLS and CDR2 as YYNGEE. The CDR3 consists of 16 residues. The chain's CDR3 is CASSVDSASSYNEQFF. The CDR3 nucleotides read TGTGCCAGCAGCGTAGATAGCGCGAGCTCCTACAATGAGCAGTTCTTC.

This chain joins TRBV4-1 and TRBJ2-1; TRBD2 agrees at 13 bases. Germline V gene data show CDR1 as MGHRA and CDR2 as YSYEKL. The CDR3 covers 18 residues. With 4 bases clipped from V and 7 bases from J, the junction kept 13 bases outside the gene matches. For the CDR3, the DNA is TGCGCCAGCAGCCCAGAGACCCCAGGGACTAGCGGGATGAATGAGCAGTTCTTC. It yields the protein CASSPETPGTSGMNEQFF.